This T cell receptor beta chain was observed in a study of human T cells and chemical hapten exposure. Study context: Patients, largely female, had alopecia areata, totalis or universalis.

Individual cDNA molecules had unique molecular identifiers attached to them by the library. TCRdb fed the RACE reads into MiXCR, producing one record per CDR3 protein. The table includes 85,000 to 100,000 distinct CDR3 sequences, 25% to 35% detected once. Documented time point: patch test 3, about 24 weeks after DPC sensitization. Treatment denoted: therapeutic diphenylcyclopropenone sensitization with weekly scalp DPC. Whole blood that had not been fractionated was the source of extracted total RNA. In this sample, this clonotype turned up once. Its specificity is unknown. Study results and limitations: No change in TCRs above 1 in 1000 frequency was produced by DPC sensitization.

The source of this sequence is a man aged 35 to 55 with alopecia areata. Some clones in this sample may be carry-over from other donors' samples. The sample consisted of whole blood, taken in connection with sensitization to the hapten diphenylcyclopropenone (DPC).

CDR3 bases: TGTGCCAGCAGCTTAGCGCCGGGACCCCAAGAGACCCAGTACTTC. It is translated as CASSLAPGPQETQYF. This chain links TRBV7-2 with TRBJ2-5; either TRBD1 or TRBD2 may supply D (5 bases each). Germline lookup yields CDR1 SGHTA and CDR2 FQGNSA. The CDR3 spans 15 residues. Trimming took 0 bases from V and 1 from J, leaving 9 bases between them.